One and the same sample provided the 15 T cell receptor beta chains below, sequenced in a study of T cells of healthy individuals. TCRdb reprocessed the 5' RACE reads with MiXCR, giving one entry per CDR3 protein. The profile shows approximately 58,000 distinct CDR3 sequences, over 12% of them singletons. Receptors were obtained from a human donor in good health.

This CDR3 reads CASSEGLAGGNEQFF. In DNA form, the CDR3 reads TGTGCCAGCAGCGAGGGACTAGCGGGGGGAAATGAGCAGTTCTTC. The chain has TRBV6-4 and TRBJ2-1; TRBD2 agrees at 15 bases. The V gene end was trimmed by 6 bases and the J gene end by 7 bases; junction bases not matched to a gene: 4. This CDR3 contains 15 residues. CDR1 MRHNA and CDR2 SNTAGT come from the germline V gene.

Notes on this clonotype: This may be a read error: a much more frequent sequence differs by one nucleotide. The genes are TRBV12-5 and TRBJ2-1, with D maybe TRBD2 (5 bases). CDR3 length: 16 residues. Trimming cost V 5 bases and J 4 bases, with 18 bases left between them. The germline CDR1 and CDR2 sequences are LGHNT and FRNRAP. DNA of the CDR3: TGTGCTAGTGGTGGTCCCGGGATCTCCGTTTACAATGAGCAGTTCTTC. Translated: CASGGPGISVYNEQFF.

The gene calls are TRBV3-1 and TRBJ1-2, with 7 bases fitting TRBD1. The ends lost 4 bases at V and 4 bases at J; junction bases unmatched: 3. The length of the CDR3 is 13 residues. Germline assignment: CDR1 LGHDT and CDR2 YNNKEL (reference sequence). DNA for the CDR3: TGTGCCAGCAGCCCAGGGACAGCCTATGGCTACACCTTC. As protein: CASSPGTAYGYTF. Supplemented by reference TRBV3-1 and TRBJ1-2, the full variable domain reads DTAVSQTPKYLVTQMGNDKSIKCEQNLGHDTMYWYKQDSKKFLKIMFSYNNKELIINETVPNRFSPKSPDKAHLNLHINSLELGDSAVYFCASSPGTAYGYTFGSGTRLTVV.

This clonotype was counted only a few times. V and J are TRBV20-1 and TRBJ2-3; 9 nucleotides line up with TRBD1. The CDR3 runs 12 residues. The V gene end was trimmed by 5 bases and the J gene end by 5 bases; junction bases not matched to a gene: 2. Germline CDR1 DFQATT, CDR2 SNEGSKA (reference sequence). The CDR3 nucleotides are TGCAGTGCTGCGGACAGGGGAGATACGCAGTATTTT. It codes for CSAADRGDTQYF.

The V and J genes are TRBV29-1 and TRBJ1-2; 7 bases are shared with TRBD1. In germline, CDR1 is SQVTM, CDR2 ANQGSEA. Unmatched junction bases numbered 14, after V lost 6 bases and J lost 7 bases. The CDR3 is made up of 14 amino acids. CDR3 DNA: TGCAGCGTCGTGACAGGGAATGGGTTAGGTGGCTACACCTTC. Translation gives CSVVTGNGLGGYTF.

J is TRBJ1-6 and V is TRBV14; D not resolved. There are 16 residues in the CDR3. Germline V gene sequence: CDR1 SGHDN, CDR2 FVKESK. Trimming stripped 1 base from V and 9 bases from J, with 16 bases between. The CDR3 sequence is CASSQVPRVRRSPLHF. CDR3 DNA sequence: TGTGCCAGCAGCCAAGTCCCGAGGGTACGGCGTTCACCCCTCCACTTT.

This clonotype has only a few counts. The J gene is TRBJ2-3, the V gene TRBV4-3, with 14 bases matching TRBD2. Germline lookup yields CDR1 LGHNA and CDR2 YSLEER. This CDR3 is built from 16 residues. Trimming cost V 3 bases and J 6 bases; bases outside gene matches: 5. CDR3 in amino acids: CASSQGLAGARDTQYF. Here the CDR3 DNA reads TGCGCCAGCAGCCAGGGACTAGCGGGAGCGCGTGATACGCAGTATTTT.

The rearrangement uses TRBV6-6 and TRBJ2-1; TRBD1 matches 9 bases. After removal of 5 bases from V and 1 base from J, the junction contained 6 bases not matched to a gene. CDR1 and CDR2 from the germline V gene are MNHNY and SVGAGI (reference sequence). CDR3 length: 16 amino acids. The CDR3 reads CASSPTGTGSYNEQFF. CDR3 bases: TGTGCCAGCAGTCCTACCGGGACAGGGTCCTACAATGAGCAGTTCTTC.

This clonotype was counted ten times or more. The chain has TRBV7-2 and TRBJ2-7; D uncertain. The CDR3 covers 13 residues. V was pared by 1 base and J by 3 bases, with 7 bases between. Germline loops: CDR1 SGHTA, CDR2 FQGNSA. CDR3 amino acids: CASSLDGFYEQYF. The CDR3 coding sequence is TGTGCCAGCAGCTTAGACGGTTTCTACGAGCAGTACTTC.

This clonotype was seen at least ten times. V is TRBV29-1 and J is TRBJ1-1, with 10 nucleotides matching TRBD1. The CDR3 has 13 residues. Germline CDR1 is SQVTM and CDR2 is ANQGSEA. V lost 5 bases, J lost 6 bases, and 6 bases stayed unmatched. DNA for the CDR3: TGCAGCGTTAGCGACAGGGGGCCCGCTGAAGCTTTCTTT. Translation gives CSVSDRGPAEAFF.

This chain links TRBV7-9 with TRBJ1-2; TRBD1 might be the D (6 bases). The CDR3 covers 15 residues. CDR1 is SEHNR, CDR2 FQNEAQ, per germline (reference sequence). V dropped 2 bases and J dropped 8 bases, with 18 bases sitting between them. The CDR3 DNA is TGTGCCAGCAGCTTAAGTCAGGGGCCTCGAGGCGGCTACACCTTC. Residues: CASSLSQGPRGGYTF. Variable domain in full (rest from reference TRBV7-9 and TRBJ1-2): DTGVSQNPRHKITKRGQNVTFRCDPISEHNRLYWYRQTLGQGPEFLTYFQNEAQLEKSRLLSDRFSAERPKGSFSTLEIQRTEQGDSAMYLCASSLSQGPRGGYTFGSGTRLTVV.

This clonotype was picked up a small number of times. V is TRBV7-8 and J is TRBJ2-5, with 9 bases fitting TRBD2. This CDR3 spans 14 amino acids. Looked up from germline, CDR1 is SGHVS and CDR2 is FQNEAQ. With 3 bases clipped from V and 7 bases from J, the junction kept 6 bases outside the gene matches. The CDR3 protein is CASSFISGGGTQYF. CDR3 nucleotides: TGTGCCAGCAGCTTTATTAGCGGGGGTGGGACCCAGTACTTC.

The sample holds many counts of this clonotype. The rearrangement links TRBV18 to TRBJ2-7; possibly TRBD1 for D (6 bases). Trimming took off 4 bases at V and 2 bases at J, with 12 bases between the two ends. The CDR3 runs to 14 residues. Germline loops: CDR1 KGHSH, CDR2 LQKENI. The CDR3 loop is CASSRGTHPYEQYF. The CDR3 DNA reads as TGTGCCAGCTCACGGGGGACACATCCCTACGAGCAGTACTTC.

This clonotype was observed many times. This chain connects TRBV24-1 to TRBJ2-4; D is unresolved. Trimming removed 9 bases from V and 4 bases from J, with 9 bases in between. In germline, CDR1 is KGHDR, CDR2 SFDVKD. The CDR3 length is 12 residues. The CDR3 region is CATDFVKNIQYF. CDR3 nucleotide sequence: TGTGCCACCGATTTTGTGAAAAACATTCAGTACTTC.

This clonotype has only a few counts. This chain uses TRBV12-3 or TRBV12-4 with TRBJ1-5; 7 bases agree with TRBD1. V gave up 5 bases and J gave up 6 bases; unmatched junction bases: 7. This CDR3 is built from 14 residues. The CDR3 reads CASSQDRKGQPQHF. As DNA, the CDR3 is TGTGCCAGCAGTCAGGACAGGAAAGGTCAGCCCCAGCATTTT.